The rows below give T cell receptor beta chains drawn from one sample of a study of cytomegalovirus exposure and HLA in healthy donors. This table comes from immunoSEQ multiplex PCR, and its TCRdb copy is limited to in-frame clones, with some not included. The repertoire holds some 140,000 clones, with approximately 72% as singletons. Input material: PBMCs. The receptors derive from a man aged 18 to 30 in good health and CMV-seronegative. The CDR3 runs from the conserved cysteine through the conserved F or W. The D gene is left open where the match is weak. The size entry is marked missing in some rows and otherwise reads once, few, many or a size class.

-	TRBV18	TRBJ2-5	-	CASSPSSPRGYQETQYF	TGTGCCAGCTCACCGTCTTCCCCGCGGGGTTACCAAGAGACCCAGTACTTC
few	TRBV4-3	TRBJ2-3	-	CASSQDRVRAADTQYF	TGCGCCAGCAGCCAAGATCGGGTCAGGGCAGCAGATACGCAGTATTTT
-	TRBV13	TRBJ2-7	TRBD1	CASSYSDRTYEQYF	TGTGCCAGCAGCTATTCGGACAGGACCTACGAGCAGTACTTC
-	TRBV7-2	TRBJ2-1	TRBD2	CASSLGGLAGGREQFF	TGTGCCAGCAGCTTGGGGGGACTAGCGGGGGGGCGTGAGCAGTTCTTC
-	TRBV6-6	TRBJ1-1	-	CASSYEVNTEAFF	TGTGCCAGCAGTTACGAGGTGAACACTGAAGCTTTCTTT
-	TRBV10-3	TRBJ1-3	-	CAISPGLSLNTIYF	TGTGCCATCAGTCCAGGCCTCTCGTTAAACACCATATATTTT
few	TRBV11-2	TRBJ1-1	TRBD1	CASSFNRGETEAFF	TGTGCCAGCAGCTTTAACAGGGGGGAAACTGAAGCTTTCTTT
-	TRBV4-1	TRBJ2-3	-	CASSQELTDTQYF	TGCGCCAGCAGCCAAGAATTAACAGATACGCAGTATTTT
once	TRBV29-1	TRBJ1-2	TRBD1	CSVPGQGVTNGYTF	TGCAGCGTTCCCGGCCAGGGGGTCACTAATGGCTACACCTTC
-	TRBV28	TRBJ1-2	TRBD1	CASSPIYPGQGDGYTF	TGTGCCAGCAGCCCAATATACCCGGGACAGGGAGATGGCTACACCTTC
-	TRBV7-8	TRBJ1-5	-	CASSLNVGSNQPQHF	TGTGCCAGCAGCTTAAATGTGGGCAGCAATCAGCCCCAGCATTTT
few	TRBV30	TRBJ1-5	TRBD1	CAWSPQTGGHYSNQPQHF	TGTGCCTGGAGTCCACAGACAGGGGGGCATTATAGCAATCAGCCCCAGCATTTT
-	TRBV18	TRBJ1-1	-	CASSPDTHTEAFF	TGTGCCAGCTCACCCGACACGCACACTGAAGCTTTCTTT
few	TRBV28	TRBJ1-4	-	CASSLGGGTNEKLFF	TGTGCCAGCAGTTTAGGCGGGGGCACTAATGAAAAACTGTTTTTT
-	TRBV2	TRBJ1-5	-	CASSAVRVSGNQPQHF	TGTGCCAGCAGTGCGGTTCGAGTGTCGGGCAATCAGCCCCAGCATTTT
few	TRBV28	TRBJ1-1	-	CASSLWDWENTEAFF	TGTGCCAGCAGTTTATGGGACTGGGAGAACACTGAAGCTTTCTTT
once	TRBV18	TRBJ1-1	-	CASSPRLEDTEAFF	TGTGCCAGCTCACCACGATTAGAGGACACTGAAGCTTTCTTT
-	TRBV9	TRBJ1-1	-	CASSVGGFGRESTEAFF	TGTGCCAGCAGCGTAGGGGGGTTTGGGAGGGAGAGCACTGAAGCTTTCTTT
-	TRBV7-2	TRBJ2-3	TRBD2	CASSYTSGGPDTQYF	TGTGCCAGCAGCTACACTAGCGGGGGGCCAGATACGCAGTATTTT
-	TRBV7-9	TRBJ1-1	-	CASSLAHGAMNTEAFF	TGTGCCAGTAGCTTAGCGCACGGAGCCATGAACACTGAAGCTTTCTTT
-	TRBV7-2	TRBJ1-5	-	CASSFYGNQPQHF	TGTGCCAGCAGCTTCTACGGCAATCAGCCCCAGCATTTT
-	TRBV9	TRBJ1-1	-	CASSVPEVDTEAFF	TGTGCCAGCAGCGTACCGGAGGTGGACACTGAAGCTTTCTTT